Below, 15 T cell receptor beta chains from the same sample are listed, as sequenced in a study of human CD4 T cells and Enterobacteriaceae. The memory gate held CD4+ cells that were not CD45RA+CCR7+CD95- naive cells, over 98% pure. TCRdb's table, derived via immunoSEQ multiplex PCR, lists solely in-frame clones and lacks some. The table records about 25,000 clones, approximately 80% of them present only once. Sequencing was performed on memory CD4+ T cells from blood. Every receptor here comes from a human donor in good health.

This clone turned up a few times. The rearrangement links TRBV13 to TRBJ1-2; D is perhaps TRBD1 (5 bases). V lost 4 bases to trimming and J lost 5 bases, with 11 bases between them. The CDR3 is made up of 13 amino acids. Germline loops: CDR1 PRHDT, CDR2 FYEKMQ (reference sequence). DNA for the CDR3: TGTGCCAGCAGCTGGCAGGGACCTTATGGCTACACCTTC. It encodes CASSWQGPYGYTF.

The rearrangement links TRBV9 to TRBJ2-3; D perhaps matches TRBD2 (6 bases). The CDR3 is made up of 15 amino acids. Germline assignment: CDR1 SGDLS and CDR2 YYNGEE. The V end lost 2 bases, the J end lost 4 bases, and 14 bases lay between the germline ends. CDR3 region: CASSVNTGVADTQYF. CDR3 sequence (DNA): TGTGCCAGCAGCGTGAACACGGGAGTTGCAGATACGCAGTATTTT.

The gene calls are TRBV10-3 and TRBJ2-3; TRBD2 aligns across 8 bases. This CDR3 spans 14 amino acids. Germline-derived CDR1 and CDR2 are ENHRY and SYGVKD. Trimming removed 11 bases from V and 6 bases from J; junction bases left unmatched: 13. CDR3 bases: TGTGCCGCCGGGGGTACGGGGGGGCAGGATACGCAGTATTTT. Translation gives CAAGGTGGQDTQYF.

J is TRBJ1-5 and V is TRBV19; D might be TRBD1 (5 bases). Germline-derived CDR1 and CDR2 are LNHDA and SQIVND (reference sequence). V was trimmed by 3 bases and J by 4 bases, leaving 13 bases between them. The CDR3 contains 15 residues. The CDR3 bases are TGTGCCAGTAGTATCGGCAGGGCTCAAAATCAGCCCCAGCATTTT. Its translation is CASSIGRAQNQPQHF.

V gene TRBV15 combines with J gene TRBJ1-3; D gene ambiguous. V lost 0 bases and J lost 0, with 6 bases in between. Per germline, CDR1 LNHNV and CDR2 YYDKDF (reference sequence). The CDR3 consists of 15 residues. CDR3 DNA: TGTGCCACCAGCAGAGATGCCATCTCTGGAAACACCATATATTTT. Protein: CATSRDAISGNTIYF.

This clone was observed a single time. The CDR3 sequence: CASSIGRQETQYF. In DNA, the CDR3 is TGTGCCAGTAGTATTGGCAGGCAAGAGACCCAGTACTTC. The V and J genes are TRBV19 and TRBJ2-5; no definite D call. The CDR3 is 13 amino acids. The germline CDR1 and CDR2 sequences are LNHDA and SQIVND (reference sequence). The V end lost 3 bases, the J end lost 2 bases, and 7 bases lay between the germline ends.

The chain recombines TRBV10-1 with TRBJ2-5, with D possibly TRBD1 on 6 matching bases. The germline V and J ends were trimmed by 3 bases and 7 bases, with 15 bases remaining between them. CDR1 and CDR2 from the germline V gene are WNHNN and SYGVQD (reference sequence). This CDR3 has 14 amino acids. CDR3 residues: CASSELQGSGTQYF. The CDR3 DNA is TGCGCCAGCAGTGAATTACAGGGATCCGGGACCCAGTACTTC.

The chain links TRBV14 to TRBJ1-2; D is unclear. CDR1 is SGHDN, CDR2 FVKESK, per germline. This CDR3 spans 13 amino acids. The ends were cut back, 1 base at V and 5 bases at J, with 8 bases in the middle. For the CDR3, the DNA is TGTGCCAGCAGCCAAGTTACCGGGTATGGCTACACCTTC. Its protein product is CASSQVTGYGYTF.

This chain links TRBV6-6 with TRBJ1-5, with a weak D call TRBD1 (5 bases). With 5 bases removed from V and 6 bases from J, the gap between germline ends came to 14 bases. The CDR3 has 14 amino acids. Germline V gene data show CDR1 as MNHNY and CDR2 as SVGAGI (reference sequence). The CDR3 sequence is CASSTPGGIQPQHF. CDR3 DNA: TGTGCCAGCAGTACCCCTGGGGGGATTCAGCCCCAGCATTTT.

V and J are TRBV7-2 and TRBJ2-3, with TRBD2 matching over 11 bases. The CDR3 runs 15 residues. Germline CDR1 and CDR2: SGHTA and FQGNSA. J gave up 4 bases and V 7 bases, and 7 bases lay outside the gene matches. CDR3: CASILLAGGADTQYF. CDR3 sequence (DNA): TGTGCCAGCATCCTCCTAGCGGGAGGAGCAGATACGCAGTATTTT.

The chain joins TRBV14 to TRBJ1-3; TRBD1 matches at 11 bases. The V segment lost 2 bases and the J segment 4 bases; nucleotides outside the gene matches: 1. Germline V gene sequence: CDR1 SGHDN, CDR2 FVKESK. The CDR3 runs to 15 residues. CDR3 in amino acids: CASSQRTGGGNTIYF. The DNA for the CDR3 is TGTGCCAGCAGCCAACGGACAGGGGGCGGAAACACCATATATTTT.

This sequence joins TRBV30 and TRBJ1-2; 9 nucleotides line up with TRBD1. Germline CDR1 GTSNPN, CDR2 SVGIG (reference sequence). The junction had 9 bases not matched to a gene; V was cut back by 1 base and J by 6 bases. This CDR3 region has 15 residues. CDR3 in DNA: TGTGCCTGGAGTGCCCGGGACAGGGCCCCCAATGGCTACACCTTC. Its translation is CAWSARDRAPNGYTF.

The CDR3, as DNA: TGTGCCAGCAGCTCTATCCAGACAGGGGGCTTTTCACCCCTCCACTTT. It encodes CASSSIQTGGFSPLHF. The chain carries TRBV5-6 and TRBJ1-6, with TRBD1 matching 10 bases. Germline-derived CDR1 and CDR2 are SGHDT and YYEEEE. The CDR3 sequence is 16 residues long. V dropped 3 bases and J dropped 9; count of bases not matched to a gene: 9.

This clone was detected once. The gene calls are TRBV28 and TRBJ2-7, with a tentative D call TRBD1 (6 bases). V lost 7 bases to trimming and J lost 4 bases, with 8 bases between them. This CDR3 has 11 residues. Germline-derived CDR1 and CDR2 are MDHEN and SYDVKM. DNA of the CDR3: TGTGCCAGCACCGACAGGTACGAGCAGTACTTC. This translates into CASTDRYEQYF.

The chain combines TRBV18 with TRBJ2-2, with unresolved D. V lost 3 bases and J 0 bases, leaving 5 bases between the germline ends. The length of the CDR3 is 14 residues. Germline CDR1 is KGHSH and CDR2 is LQKENI. This chain's CDR3 is CASSPGANTGELFF. CDR3 bases: TGTGCCAGCTCACCTGGTGCGAACACCGGGGAGCTGTTTTTT.